This record looks at one T cell receptor (beta chain) sequence and its context. This entry belongs to a study of blood T cell repertoires in COVID-19. TCRdb keeps only in-frame clones here, not all; method: immunoSEQ multiplex PCR. The sample contains hundreds of thousands of clones, around 91% of which appear only once. The sample was peripheral blood. The TCR was taken from a woman aged 18 to 35 who had recovered from COVID-19.

For the CDR3, the DNA is TGTGCCAGCAGGGTGGGACTAGCGGGAGGGCACTCCTACGAGCAGTACGTC. It yields the protein CASRVGLAGGHSYEQYV. V usage is TRBV2 and J usage is TRBJ2-7; 16 bases fit TRBD2. The CDR3 contains 17 residues. The V segment lost 6 bases and the J segment 0 bases; nucleotides outside the gene matches: 5. From germline, CDR1 is SNHLY and CDR2 FYNNEI.